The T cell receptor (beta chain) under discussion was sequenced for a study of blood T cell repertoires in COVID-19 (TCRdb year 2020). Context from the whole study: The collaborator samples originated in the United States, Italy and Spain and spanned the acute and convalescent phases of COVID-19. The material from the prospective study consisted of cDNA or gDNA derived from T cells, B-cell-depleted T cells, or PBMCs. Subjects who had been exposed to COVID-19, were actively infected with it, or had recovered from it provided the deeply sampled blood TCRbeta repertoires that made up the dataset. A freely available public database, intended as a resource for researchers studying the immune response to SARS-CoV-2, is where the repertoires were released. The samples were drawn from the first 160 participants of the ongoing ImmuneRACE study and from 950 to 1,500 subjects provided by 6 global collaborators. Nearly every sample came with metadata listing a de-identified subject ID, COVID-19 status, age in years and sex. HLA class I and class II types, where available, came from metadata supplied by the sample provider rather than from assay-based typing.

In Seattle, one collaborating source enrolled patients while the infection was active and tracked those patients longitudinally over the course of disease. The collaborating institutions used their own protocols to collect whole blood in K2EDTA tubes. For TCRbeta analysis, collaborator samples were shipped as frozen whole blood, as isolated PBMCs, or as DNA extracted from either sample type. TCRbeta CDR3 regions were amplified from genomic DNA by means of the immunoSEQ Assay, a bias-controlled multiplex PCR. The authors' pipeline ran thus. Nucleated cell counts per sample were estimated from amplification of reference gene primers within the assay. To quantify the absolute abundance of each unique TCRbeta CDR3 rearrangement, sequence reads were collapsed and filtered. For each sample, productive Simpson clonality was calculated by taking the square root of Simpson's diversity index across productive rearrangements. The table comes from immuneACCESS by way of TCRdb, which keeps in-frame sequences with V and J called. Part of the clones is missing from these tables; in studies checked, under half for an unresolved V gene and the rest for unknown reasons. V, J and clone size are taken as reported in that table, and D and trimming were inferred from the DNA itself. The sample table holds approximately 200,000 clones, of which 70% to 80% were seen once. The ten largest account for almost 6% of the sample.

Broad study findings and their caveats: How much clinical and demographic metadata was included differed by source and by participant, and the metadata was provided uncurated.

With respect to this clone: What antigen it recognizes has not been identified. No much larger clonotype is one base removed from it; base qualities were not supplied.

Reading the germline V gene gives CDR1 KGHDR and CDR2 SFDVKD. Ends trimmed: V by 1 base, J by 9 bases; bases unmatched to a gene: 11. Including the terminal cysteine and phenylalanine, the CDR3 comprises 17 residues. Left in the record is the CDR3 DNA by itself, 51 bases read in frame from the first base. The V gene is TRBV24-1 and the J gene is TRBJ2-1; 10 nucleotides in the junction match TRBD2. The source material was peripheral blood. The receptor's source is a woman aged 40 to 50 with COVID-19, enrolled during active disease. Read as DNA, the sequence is TGTGCCACCAGTGATTTTCTAGCGGGAGTTTGGGAGGGTGAGCAGTTCTTC. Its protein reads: CATSDFLAGVWEGEQFF.